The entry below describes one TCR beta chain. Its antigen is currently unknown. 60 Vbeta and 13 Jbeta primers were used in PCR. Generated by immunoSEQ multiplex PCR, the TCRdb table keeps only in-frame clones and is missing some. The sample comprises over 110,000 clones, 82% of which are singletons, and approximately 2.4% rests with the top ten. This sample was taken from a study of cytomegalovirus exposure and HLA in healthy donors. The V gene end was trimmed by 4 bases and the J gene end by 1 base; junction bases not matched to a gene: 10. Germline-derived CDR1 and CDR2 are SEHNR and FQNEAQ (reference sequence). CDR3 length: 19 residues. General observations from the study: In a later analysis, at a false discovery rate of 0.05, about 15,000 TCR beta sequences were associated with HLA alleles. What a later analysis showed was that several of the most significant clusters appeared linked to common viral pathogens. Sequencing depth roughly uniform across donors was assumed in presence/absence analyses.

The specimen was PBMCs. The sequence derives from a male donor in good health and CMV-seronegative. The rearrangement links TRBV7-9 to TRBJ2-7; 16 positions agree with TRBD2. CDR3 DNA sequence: TGTGCCAGCAGCTCGTCCGGGACTAGCGGGAGGGCCCGTTCCTACGAGCAGTACTTC. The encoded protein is CASSSSGTSGRARSYEQYF.